This T cell receptor (beta chain) was captured in a study of blood T cell repertoires in COVID-19. TCRdb's table, derived via immunoSEQ multiplex PCR, lists solely in-frame clones and lacks some. The sample gives about 260,000 clones, 80% to 90% of which show up once; about 1.6% is in the top ten. The origin of this receptor is a woman aged 40 to 50 who had recovered from COVID-19. What was sequenced was peripheral blood.

CDR3 amino acids: CASTPTGGMSPLHF. In nucleotides, the CDR3 is TGTGCCAGTACCCCGACAGGGGGCATGTCACCCCTCCACTTT. This chain joins TRBV19 and TRBJ1-6, with TRBD1 matching 10 bases. The V gene's germline CDR1 is LNHDA and CDR2 SQIVND (reference sequence). The CDR3 runs to 14 residues. V lost 7 bases to trimming and J lost 10 bases; unmatched junction nucleotides: 7.